The clone carrying this T cell receptor (beta chain) was observed at least ten times. Patients with other autoimmune diseases, uncontrolled infections, pregnancy or lactation were excluded. Trimming removed 6 bases at V and 5 bases at J, with 10 bases between. Germline CDR1 reads DFQATT; CDR2 reads SNEGSKA (reference sequence). The CDR3 totals 11 residues. The data originate from a study of Graves' ophthalmopathy and Graves' hyperthyroidism. Scientists amplified the TCR beta CDR3 regions from RNA transcripts. RT-PCR was first run with HTBI primers, then multiplex PCR in a second round. TCRdb passed the multiplex PCR reads through MiXCR, listing each CDR3 protein once. The sample has hundreds of thousands of distinct CDR3 sequences, about a fifth seen once.

The sequence came from a woman between 18 and 29 years old with stable Graves' hyperthyroidism. Some clones in this sample may be carry-over from other donors' samples. The V call is TRBV20-1, the J call TRBJ1-2; D perhaps matches TRBD1 (5 bases). Material: peripheral blood. The CDR3 region has the DNA TGCAGTGCCAGGGATCCGTATGGCTACACCTTC. Translated, it gives CSARDPYGYTF.